This T cell receptor beta chain was recorded in a study of identical twins. TCRdb independently ran MiXCR on the 5' RACE reads; one entry per CDR3 protein. The sample records 400,000 to 500,000 distinct CDR3 sequences, approximately 14% being singletons. The germline V gene has CDR1 SGHAT and CDR2 FQNNGV. J was trimmed by 7 bases and V by 6 bases; bases with no gene match: 10. CDR3 size: 15 residues. These data were also filed under a second study, of yellow fever vaccine responses in identical twins.

This TCR came from a woman aged 18-29 years in good health. Input material: CD4+ T cells sorted from blood. The chain couples TRBV11-2 to TRBJ2-2; 8 bases align to TRBD1. CDR3 loop: CASRSLQGALGELFF. The CDR3 nucleotides read TGTGCCAGCAGATCTTTGCAGGGGGCGCTCGGGGAGCTGTTTTTT.